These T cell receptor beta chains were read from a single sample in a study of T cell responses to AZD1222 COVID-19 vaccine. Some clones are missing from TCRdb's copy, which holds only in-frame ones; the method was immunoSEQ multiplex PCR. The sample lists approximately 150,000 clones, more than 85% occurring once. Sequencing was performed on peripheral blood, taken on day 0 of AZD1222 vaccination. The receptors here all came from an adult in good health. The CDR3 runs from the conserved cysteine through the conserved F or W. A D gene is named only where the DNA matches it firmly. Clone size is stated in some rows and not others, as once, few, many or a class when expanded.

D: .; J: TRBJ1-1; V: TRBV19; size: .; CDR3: CASSERYMNTEAFF; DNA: TGTGCCAGTAGTGAACGGTATATGAACACTGAAGCTTTCTTT
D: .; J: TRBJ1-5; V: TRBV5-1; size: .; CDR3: CAIHHPLQVHSNQPQHF; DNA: TGCGCCATCCATCACCCCCTACAGGTCCATAGCAATCAGCCCCAGCATTTT
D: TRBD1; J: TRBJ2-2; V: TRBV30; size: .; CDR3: CAWRSKKTGQRTGELFF; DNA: TGTGCCTGGAGGTCCAAGAAAACGGGACAGCGCACCGGGGAGCTGTTTTTT
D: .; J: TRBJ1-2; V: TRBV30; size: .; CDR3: CAWNRQGGYTF; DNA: TGTGCCTGGAACCGGCAGGGTGGCTACACCTTC
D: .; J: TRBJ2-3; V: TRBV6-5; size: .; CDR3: CASTRDSTDTQYF; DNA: TGTGCCAGCACCCGGGACAGCACAGATACGCAGTATTTT
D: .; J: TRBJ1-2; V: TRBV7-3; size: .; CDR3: CASSLGGIGNYGYTF; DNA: TGTGCCAGCAGCTTAGGGGGAATAGGGAACTATGGCTACACCTTC
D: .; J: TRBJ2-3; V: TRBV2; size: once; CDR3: CASSSTGSGTDTQYF; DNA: TGTGCCAGCAGTAGTACAGGGAGTGGCACAGATACGCAGTATTTT
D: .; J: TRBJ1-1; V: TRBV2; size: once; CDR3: CASSGGVTEAFF; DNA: TGTGCCAGCAGTGGAGGGGTCACTGAAGCTTTCTTT
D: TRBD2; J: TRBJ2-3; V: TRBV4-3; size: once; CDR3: CASSQVTSGIGDTQYF; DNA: TGCGCCAGCAGCCAAGTAACTAGCGGGATTGGAGATACGCAGTATTTT
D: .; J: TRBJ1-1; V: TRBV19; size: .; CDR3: CASSWGDEVSTEAFF; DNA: TGTGCCAGTAGTTGGGGGGATGAAGTGTCCACTGAAGCTTTCTTT
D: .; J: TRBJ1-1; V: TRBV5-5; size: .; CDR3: CASSQRGGGSTEAFF; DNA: TGTGCCAGCAGCCAAAGGGGAGGGGGGAGTACTGAAGCTTTCTTT
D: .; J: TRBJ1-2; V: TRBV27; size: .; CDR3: CASSLSWGSGYTF; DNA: TGTGCCAGCAGTTTATCTTGGGGGAGCGGCTACACCTTC
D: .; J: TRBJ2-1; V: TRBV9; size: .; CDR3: CASSVGQYNEQFF; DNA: TGTGCCAGCAGCGTGGGACAATACAATGAGCAGTTCTTC
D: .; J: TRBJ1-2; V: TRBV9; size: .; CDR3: CASSVAGQGTDGYTF; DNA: TGTGCCAGCAGCGTAGCTGGGCAGGGTACAGATGGCTACACCTTC
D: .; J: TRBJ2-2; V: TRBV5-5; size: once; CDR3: CASSLDKGPQLKGGELFF; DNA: TGTGCCAGCAGCTTGGACAAGGGGCCCCAACTGAAGGGCGGGGAGCTGTTTTTT
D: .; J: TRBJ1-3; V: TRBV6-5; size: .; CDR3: CASSYGGSGNTIYF; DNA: TGTGCCAGCAGTTATGGGGGCTCTGGAAACACCATATATTTT
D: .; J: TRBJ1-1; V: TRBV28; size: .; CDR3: CASHESGASTEAFF; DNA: TGTGCCAGCCACGAGTCAGGGGCGAGCACTGAAGCTTTCTTT
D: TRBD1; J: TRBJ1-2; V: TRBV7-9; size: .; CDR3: CASSPGTGAPYGYTF; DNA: TGTGCCAGCAGCCCGGGGACAGGGGCCCCTTATGGCTACACCTTC
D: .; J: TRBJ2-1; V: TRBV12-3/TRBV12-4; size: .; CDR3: CASGTKSYNEQFF; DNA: TGTGCCAGCGGAACGAAATCCTACAATGAGCAGTTCTTC
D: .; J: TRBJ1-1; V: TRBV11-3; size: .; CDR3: CASSPGGEDTHPLNTEAFF; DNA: TGTGCCAGCAGCCCCGGTGGAGAGGACACTCACCCCTTGAACACTGAAGCTTTCTTT
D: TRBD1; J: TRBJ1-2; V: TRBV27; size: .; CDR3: CASSFQGGVPYGYTF; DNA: TGTGCCAGCAGTTTTCAGGGGGGGGTACCCTATGGCTACACCTTC
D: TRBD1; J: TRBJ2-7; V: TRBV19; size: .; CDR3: CASSRQGTTYEQYF; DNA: TGTGCCAGTAGTAGACAGGGGACGACCTACGAGCAGTACTTC
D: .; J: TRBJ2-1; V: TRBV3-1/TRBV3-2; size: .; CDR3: CASSQGGLPWNEQFF; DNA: TGTGCCAGCAGCCAAGGAGGGCTACCATGGAATGAGCAGTTCTTC
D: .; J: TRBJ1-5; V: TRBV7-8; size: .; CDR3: CASSLTTPGSNQPQHF; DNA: TGTGCCAGCAGCCTAACCACCCCTGGGAGCAATCAGCCCCAGCATTTT
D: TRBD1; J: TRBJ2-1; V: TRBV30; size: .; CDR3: CAWSGDRGLNEQFF; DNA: TGTGCCTGGAGTGGGGACAGGGGGCTCAATGAGCAGTTCTTC
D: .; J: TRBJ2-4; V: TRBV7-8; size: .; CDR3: CASSRKAKNIQYF; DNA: TGTGCCAGCTCCCGCAAGGCCAAAAACATTCAGTACTTC
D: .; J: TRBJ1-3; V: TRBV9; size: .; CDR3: CASSGSRTLSGNTIYF; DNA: TGTGCCAGCAGCGGGAGCAGAACACTCTCTGGAAACACCATATATTTT
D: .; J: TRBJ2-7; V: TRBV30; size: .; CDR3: CAWRGGTGKNEQYF; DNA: TGTGCCTGGCGGGGGGGGACAGGGAAAAACGAGCAGTACTTC
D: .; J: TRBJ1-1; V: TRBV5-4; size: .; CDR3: CASRFQSDTEAFF; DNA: TGTGCCAGCAGGTTTCAGTCGGACACTGAAGCTTTCTTT
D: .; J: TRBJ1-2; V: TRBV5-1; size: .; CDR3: CATPRHPYGYTF; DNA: TGCGCCACCCCCCGACACCCCTATGGCTACACCTTC
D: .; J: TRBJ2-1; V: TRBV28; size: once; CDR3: CASSLTHSYNEQFF; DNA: TGTGCCAGCAGTTTAACCCATTCCTACAATGAGCAGTTCTTC
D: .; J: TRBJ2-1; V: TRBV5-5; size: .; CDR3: CASSLGGSSSYNEQFF; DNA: TGTGCCAGCAGCTTGGGGGGTTCGAGCTCCTACAATGAGCAGTTCTTC